Shown below are 20 T cell receptor beta chains from a single sample sequenced in a study of blood T cell repertoires in COVID-19. Assay used: immunoSEQ multiplex PCR; TCRdb lists only in-frame clones, some missing. The sample holds 200,000 to 250,000 clones, about 85% seen once. The sample consisted of peripheral blood. All receptors derive from a man aged 50-60 years who had recovered from COVID-19.

This chain connects TRBV11-3 to TRBJ2-3; 10 positions agree with TRBD2. Germline CDR1 is SGHNT and CDR2 is YENEEA. There are 15 residues in the CDR3. V gave up 4 bases and J gave up 4 bases; unmatched junction bases: 5. DNA for the CDR3: TGTGCCAGCAGCTACGGGACTAGCGCGGCAGATACGCAGTATTTT. Its translation: CASSYGTSAADTQYF.

This clone was detected only a few times. The V and J genes are TRBV4-1 and TRBJ1-5; 9 bases agree with TRBD1. The junction had 10 bases not matched to a gene; V was cut back by 3 bases and J by 4 bases. Looked up from germline, CDR1 is MGHRA and CDR2 is YSYEKL. The CDR3 covers 17 residues. The CDR3 loop reads CASSHSKTGGKNQPQHF. CDR3 in DNA: TGCGCCAGCAGCCATTCCAAGACAGGGGGGAAGAATCAGCCCCAGCATTTT.

This sequence joins TRBV5-6 and TRBJ2-1; D might be TRBD2 (6 bases). From germline, CDR1 is SGHDT and CDR2 YYEEEE. The CDR3 spans 17 residues. The V gene lost 7 bases and the J gene lost 8 bases, with 28 bases spanning the gap. CDR3: CASGPRGGTSLFYEQFF. The CDR3 nucleotides are TGTGCCAGCGGTCCCCGTGGGGGGACTTCACTTTTCTATGAGCAGTTCTTC.

The chain links TRBV28 to TRBJ2-5, with 7 bases fitting TRBD2. The CDR3 extends over 15 amino acids. Germline lookup yields CDR1 MDHEN and CDR2 SYDVKM. Trimming removed 6 bases from V and 6 bases from J; junction bases left unmatched: 13. The CDR3 DNA follows: TGTGCCAGCAGACAACCGGGAGGAGTAATACAGACCCAGTACTTC. Its protein product is CASRQPGGVIQTQYF.

V gene TRBV24-1 combines with J gene TRBJ1-4, with 9 bases matching TRBD1. J gave up 8 bases and V 5 bases, and 8 bases lay outside the gene matches. The CDR3 runs to 15 residues. Germline V CDR1 and CDR2: KGHDR, SFDVKD. Written as DNA, the CDR3 is TGTGCCACCAGTGCTACGACAGGGGGTCGGGAAAAACTGTTTTTT. It specifies CATSATTGGREKLFF.

This chain joins TRBV20-1 and TRBJ1-3; D ambiguous. Germline assignment: CDR1 DFQATT and CDR2 SNEGSKA (reference sequence). Trimming shortened V by 3 bases and J by 0 bases, and 9 bases separated the two germline ends. This CDR3 region has 14 residues. CDR3 loop: CSASEWSSGNTIYF. As DNA, the CDR3 is TGCAGTGCTAGTGAGTGGAGCTCTGGAAACACCATATATTTT.

J is TRBJ2-7 and V is TRBV10-2; TRBD1 matches at 9 bases. This CDR3 region has 14 residues. The germline gives CDR1 WSHSY, CDR2 SAAADI. V trimming: 8 bases; J trimming: 0 bases; junction bases outside the gene matches: 5. DNA of the CDR3: TGCGCCAGCTCGGACAGGGGCAGCTCCTACGAGCAGTACTTC. Its protein is CASSDRGSSYEQYF.

The CDR3: CASSTNRANTQYF. Here the CDR3 DNA reads TGTGCCAGCAGCACGAACAGAGCAAACACGCAGTATTTT. This sequence joins TRBV14 and TRBJ2-3; no reliable D call. The CDR3 length is 13 residues. CDR1 and CDR2 from the germline V gene are SGHDN and FVKESK. Trimming left V 5 bases short and J 9 bases short, with 15 bases between.

The V call is TRBV3-1 (or the pseudogene TRBV3-2), the J call TRBJ2-5; weak D call: TRBD2 (6 bases). The CDR3 runs to 16 residues. Trimming left V 3 bases short and J 5 bases short, with 19 bases between. Germline loops: CDR1 LGHDT, CDR2 YNNKEL (reference sequence). The CDR3 protein is CASSQRRLATAETQYF. As DNA, the CDR3 is TGTGCCAGCAGCCAGAGGCGTCTAGCGACCGCGGAGACCCAGTACTTC.

The chain combines TRBV5-1 with TRBJ2-7; a weak D match, TRBD1 (5 bases). Germline CDR1 reads SGHRS; CDR2 reads YFSETQ. Trimming took 0 bases from V and 0 from J, leaving 10 bases between them. The CDR3 spans 15 residues. The CDR3: CASSLEGWSSYEQYF. CDR3 coding DNA: TGCGCCAGCAGCTTGGAGGGGTGGAGCTCCTACGAGCAGTACTTC.

The chain has TRBV5-1 and TRBJ2-7, with 10 bases aligning to TRBD2. Trimming at V came to 1 base and at J to 3 bases, leaving 10 bases not matched to a gene. The germline V gene has CDR1 SGHRS and CDR2 YFSETQ. The CDR3 is 17 amino acids. The CDR3 bases are TGCGCCAGCAGCTTGATCGGACTAGCGGAAAGTGGCTACGAGCAGTACTTC. Protein sequence: CASSLIGLAESGYEQYF.

The V and J genes are TRBV27 and TRBJ2-7; tentatively, D is TRBD2 (5 bases). V lost 5 bases, J lost 0 bases, and 17 bases lay in between. The CDR3 totals 16 residues. Per germline, CDR1 MNHEY and CDR2 SMNVEV (reference sequence). The CDR3 DNA follows: TGTGCCAGCAGTCAATCCTGGGGTGCGGGCTCCTACGAGCAGTACTTC. Its protein product is CASSQSWGAGSYEQYF.

The chain links TRBV7-9 to TRBJ2-3; no firm D call. Trimming removed 2 bases from V and 2 bases from J, with 17 bases in between. CDR1 is SEHNR and CDR2 is FQNEAQ in the germline V gene (reference sequence). This CDR3 has 17 residues. The CDR3 DNA sequence: TGTGCCAGCAGCTTACGAGGTAGCATCCCCACCACAGATACGCAGTATTTT. Its protein product is CASSLRGSIPTTDTQYF.

The chain joins TRBV4-2 to TRBJ1-1, with a tentative D call TRBD1 (6 bases). Trimming left V 7 bases short and J 2 bases short, with 11 bases between. This CDR3 has 13 residues. Germline CDR1 LGHNA, CDR2 YNFKEQ. CDR3 loop: CASTPGHNTEAFF. The CDR3 DNA sequence: TGTGCCAGCACCCCGGGACACAACACTGAAGCTTTCTTT.

The V and J genes are TRBV5-1 and TRBJ2-7; D unresolved. The CDR3 is 13 amino acids. Germline lookup yields CDR1 SGHRS and CDR2 YFSETQ. Trimming took off 5 bases at V and 0 bases at J, with 9 bases between the two ends. The chain's CDR3 is CASSFTSSYEQYF. The CDR3 DNA sequence: TGCGCCAGCAGTTTCACGAGCTCCTACGAGCAGTACTTC.

A word on this clone: Additional DNA sequences in this sample encode the identical CDR3. J is TRBJ2-7 and V is TRBV3-1 (or the pseudogene TRBV3-2); no clear D gene. The V gene's germline CDR1 is LGHDT and CDR2 YNNKEL (reference sequence). CDR3 size: 11 residues. V was cut by 1 base and J by 4 bases, with 2 bases left in between. CDR3 DNA sequence: TGTGCCAGCAGCCAAGCGTACGAGCAGTACTTC. This codes for CASSQAYEQYF.

This sequence joins TRBV7-2 and TRBJ2-1; tentatively, D is TRBD1 (5 bases). CDR3 length equals 13 residues. V lost 2 bases to trimming and J lost 12 bases, with 14 bases between them. CDR1 SGHTA and CDR2 FQGNSA come from the germline V gene. The CDR3 bases are TGTGCCAGCAGCTTATTACTGGAAAGGGGGCAGTTCTTC. Amino acid sequence: CASSLLLERGQFF.

The chain employs TRBV28 and TRBJ1-3; D uncertain. The CDR3 loop spans 13 amino acids. CDR1 and CDR2 (germline): MDHEN, SYDVKM. V lost 2 bases and J 7 bases, leaving 9 bases between the germline ends. This CDR3 is CASSLRAPNTIYF. CDR3 sequence (DNA): TGTGCCAGCAGTTTAAGAGCGCCGAACACCATATATTTT.

This rearrangement joins TRBV11-2 to TRBJ2-3, with D perhaps matching TRBD2 (5 bases). The germline V gene encodes CDR1 SGHAT and CDR2 FQNNGV. V lost 3 bases, J lost 6 bases, and 10 bases lay in between. This CDR3 is built from 13 residues. The CDR3 sequence is CASSFEGLDTQYF. CDR3 nucleotides: TGTGCCAGCAGCTTCGAGGGCCTGGATACGCAGTATTTT.

J is TRBJ1-4 and V is TRBV27; D is possibly TRBD1 (5 bases). With 6 bases removed from V and 7 bases from J, the gap between germline ends came to 12 bases. CDR3 length equals 13 residues. Germline V gives CDR1 MNHEY, CDR2 SMNVEV (reference sequence). DNA of the CDR3: TGTGCCAGCAGACACGCAGGGTCTGAAAAACTGTTTTTT. Translating gives CASRHAGSEKLFF.